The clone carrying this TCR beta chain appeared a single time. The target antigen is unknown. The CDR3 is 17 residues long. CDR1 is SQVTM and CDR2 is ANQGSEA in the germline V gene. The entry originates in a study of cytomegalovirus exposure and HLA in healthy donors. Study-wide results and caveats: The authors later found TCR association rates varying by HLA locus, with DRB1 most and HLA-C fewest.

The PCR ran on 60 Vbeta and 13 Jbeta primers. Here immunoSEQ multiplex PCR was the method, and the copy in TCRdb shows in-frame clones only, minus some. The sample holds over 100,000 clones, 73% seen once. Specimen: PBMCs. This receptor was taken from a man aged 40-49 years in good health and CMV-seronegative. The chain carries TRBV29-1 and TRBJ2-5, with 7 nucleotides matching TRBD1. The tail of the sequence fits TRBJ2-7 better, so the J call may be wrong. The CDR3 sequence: CSVEASGQERSTYEQYF. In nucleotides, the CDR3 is TGCAGCGTTGAAGCTTCTGGACAGGAACGCTCTACCTACGAGCAGTACTTC.